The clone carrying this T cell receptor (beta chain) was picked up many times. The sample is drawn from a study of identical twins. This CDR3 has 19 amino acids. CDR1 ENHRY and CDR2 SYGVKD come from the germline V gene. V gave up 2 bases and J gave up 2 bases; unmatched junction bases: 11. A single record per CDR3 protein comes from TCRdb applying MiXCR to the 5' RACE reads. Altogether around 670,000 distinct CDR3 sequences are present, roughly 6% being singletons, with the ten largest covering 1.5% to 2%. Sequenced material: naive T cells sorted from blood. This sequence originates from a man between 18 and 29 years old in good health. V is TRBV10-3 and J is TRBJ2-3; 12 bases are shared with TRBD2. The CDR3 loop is CAISERGTRLAGDTDTQYF. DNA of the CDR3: TGTGCCATCAGTGAGAGGGGAACCAGACTAGCGGGAGACACAGATACGCAGTATTTT.